Below, 4 T cell receptor beta chains from the same sample are listed, as sequenced in a study of monozygotic twins with inflammatory bowel disease. TCRdb reprocessed the 5' RACE reads and keeps a single row for each CDR3 protein, giving no DNA. The specimen's table records fewer than 450,000 distinct CDR3 sequences. Sample: blood. These receptors all stem from a human donor with ulcerative colitis or Crohn's disease, or a healthy co-twin of an affected twin (not recorded which).

The V gene is TRBV7-6, the J gene TRBJ2-1; TCRdb's D gene call, TRBD2, goes unchecked for lack of DNA. Germline V gives CDR1 SGHVS, CDR2 FNYEAQ. The CDR3 spans 14 residues. The CDR3 spells CASSLAGASNEQFF.

The chain joins TRBV4-1 to TRBJ2-2; TCRdb calls TRBD2, which cannot be checked without DNA. CDR1 is MGHRA, CDR2 YSYEKL, per germline. The CDR3 runs to 17 residues. The CDR3 loop is CASSQGLAFANTGELFF.

V usage is TRBV7-2 and J usage is TRBJ2-2; with no DNA, the TCRdb D assignment of TRBD1 cannot be verified. This CDR3 has 15 residues. The germline V gene has CDR1 SGHTA and CDR2 FQGNSA. The CDR3 protein is CASSPGTQRTGELFF.

V and J are TRBV9 and TRBJ2-2; no DNA is available, so the TRBD2 call from TCRdb remains unchecked. Germline V gene data show CDR1 as SGDLS and CDR2 as YYNGEE. The CDR3 covers 14 residues. This CDR3 is CASSEGGRAGELFF.